This is a list of T cell receptor beta chains from one sample in a study of blood T cell repertoires in COVID-19. Some clones are missing from TCRdb's copy, which holds only in-frame ones; the method was immunoSEQ multiplex PCR. Among fewer than 250,000 clones, more than 70% were seen once, and the ten largest hold 2.5% to 3%. The sequenced material came from peripheral blood. The receptors here all came from a man in his forties or fifties with active or convalescent COVID-19. Each CDR3 is given without its conserved first and last residue.

V	J	length	CDR3
TRBV5-8	TRBJ2-2	16	ASTPGVLTIFLAGELF
TRBV28	TRBJ1-4	18	ASSLGLLGRGQGSNEKLF
TRBV12-3/TRBV12-4	TRBJ2-7	11	ASSLGTGFEQY
TRBV29-1	TRBJ1-1	10	SVQGGNTEAF
TRBV3-1/TRBV3-2	TRBJ2-7	10	ASSKGHDEQY
TRBV21-1	TRBJ2-3	15	ASSKETTSKGTDTQY
TRBV18	TRBJ1-1	12	ASSPTGPDRQAF
TRBV7-3	TRBJ2-3	14	ASSSGLAGDWDTQY
TRBV5-4	TRBJ2-2	15	ASSLKSGTGVAGELF
TRBV18	TRBJ1-5	13	ASSRSRGGNQPQH
TRBV3-1/TRBV3-2	TRBJ2-5	9	ASGQQETQY
TRBV4-3	TRBJ2-1	14	ASSQVARLATNEQF
TRBV6-5	TRBJ2-1	13	ASRTRTSGYNEQF
TRBV3-1/TRBV3-2	TRBJ1-4	12	ASSQDRVSEKLF
TRBV6-1	TRBJ1-5	12	ASSDLGGYQPQH
TRBV6-5	TRBJ1-1	13	ASSLIFQGKAEAF
TRBV10-3	TRBJ2-2	9	AIRAQVELF
TRBV18	TRBJ1-1	11	ATQQTGSSEAF
TRBV19	TRBJ1-6	11	ASSEGGNSPLH
TRBV5-1	TRBJ1-2	12	ASSLGGLNYGYT